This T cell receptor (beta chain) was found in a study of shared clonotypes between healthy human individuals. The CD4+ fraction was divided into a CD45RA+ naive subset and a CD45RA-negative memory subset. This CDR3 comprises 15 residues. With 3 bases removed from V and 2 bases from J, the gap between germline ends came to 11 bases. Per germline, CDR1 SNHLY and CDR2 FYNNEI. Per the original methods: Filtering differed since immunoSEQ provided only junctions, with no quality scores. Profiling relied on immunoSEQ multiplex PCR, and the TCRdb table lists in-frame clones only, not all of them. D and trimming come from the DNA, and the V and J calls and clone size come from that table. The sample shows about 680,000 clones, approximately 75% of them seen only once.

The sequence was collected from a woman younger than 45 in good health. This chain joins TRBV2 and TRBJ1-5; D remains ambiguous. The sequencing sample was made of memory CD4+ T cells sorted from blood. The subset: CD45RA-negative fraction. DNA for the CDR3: TGTGCCAGCAGTGAGGGAAGGAGTGGCAATCAGCCCCAGCATTTT. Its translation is CASSEGRSGNQPQHF.